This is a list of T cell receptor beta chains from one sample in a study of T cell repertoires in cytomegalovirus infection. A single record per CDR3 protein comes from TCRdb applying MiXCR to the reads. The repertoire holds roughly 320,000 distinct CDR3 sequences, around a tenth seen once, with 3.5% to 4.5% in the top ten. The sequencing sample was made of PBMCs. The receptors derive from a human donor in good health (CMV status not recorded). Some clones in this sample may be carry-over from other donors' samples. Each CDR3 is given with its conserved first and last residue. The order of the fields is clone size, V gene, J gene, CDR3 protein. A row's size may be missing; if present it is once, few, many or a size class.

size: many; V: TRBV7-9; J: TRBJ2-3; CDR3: CASSLGPGQGFTDTQYF
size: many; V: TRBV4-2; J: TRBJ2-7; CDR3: CASSQVHRGSYEQYF
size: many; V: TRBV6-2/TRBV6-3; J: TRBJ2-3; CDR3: CASSYSADRDFTDTQYF
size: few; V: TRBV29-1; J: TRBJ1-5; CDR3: CSVEGSGNQPQHF
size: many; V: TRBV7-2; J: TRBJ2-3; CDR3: CASSPQRAGGSGTDTQYF
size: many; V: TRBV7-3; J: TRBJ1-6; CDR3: CASSLIGGAGNSPLHF
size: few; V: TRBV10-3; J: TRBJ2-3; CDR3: CAISDTGADTQYF
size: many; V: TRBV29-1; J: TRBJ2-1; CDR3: CSVVDRNYNEQFF
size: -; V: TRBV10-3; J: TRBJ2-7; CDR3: CAISRDYSYEQYF
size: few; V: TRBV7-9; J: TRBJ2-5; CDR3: CASSLPVRDRGLTQYF
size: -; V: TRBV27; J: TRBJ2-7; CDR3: CASSLNPLGPNEQYF
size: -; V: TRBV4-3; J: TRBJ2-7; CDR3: CASSQDVGYEQYF
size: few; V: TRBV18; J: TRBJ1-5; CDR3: CASSPRLGLQQPQHF
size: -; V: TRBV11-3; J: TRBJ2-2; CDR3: CASSSGVRTGELFF
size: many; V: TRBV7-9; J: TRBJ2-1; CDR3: CASGSSEQFF
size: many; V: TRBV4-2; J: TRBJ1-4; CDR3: CASSQVPSADDEKLFF
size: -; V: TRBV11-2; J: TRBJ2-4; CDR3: CASSAHVADIQYF
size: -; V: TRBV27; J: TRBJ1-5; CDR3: CASSPGALNQPQHF
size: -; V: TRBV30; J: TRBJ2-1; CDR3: CAWSTRGDEQFF
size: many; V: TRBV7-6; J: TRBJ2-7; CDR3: CASRLGTSGTYEQYF
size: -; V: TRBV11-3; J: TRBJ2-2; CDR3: CASSLDEGIGELFF
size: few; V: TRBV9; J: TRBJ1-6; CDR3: CASSTLTGDNSPLHF
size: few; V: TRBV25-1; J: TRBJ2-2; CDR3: CASSEYRATGELFF
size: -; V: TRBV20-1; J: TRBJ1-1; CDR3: CSARDRAIGTEAFF
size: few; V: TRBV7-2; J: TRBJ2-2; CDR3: CASSPPGLATGELFF
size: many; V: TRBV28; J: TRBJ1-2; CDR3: CASSPAAGGVSGYTF
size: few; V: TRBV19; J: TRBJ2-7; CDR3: CASSIGGQRGHYEQYF
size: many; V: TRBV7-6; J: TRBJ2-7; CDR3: CASKAGLGEGYEQYF
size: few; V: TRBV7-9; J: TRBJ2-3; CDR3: CASSFRTSGVLTDTQYF
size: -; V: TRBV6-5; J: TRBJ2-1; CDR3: CASSYGTSGGTLFF